The rows below give T cell receptor beta chains drawn from one sample of a study of blood T cell repertoires in COVID-19. Repertoires were generated with immunoSEQ multiplex PCR, while TCRdb's copy carries only in-frame clones and drops some. The sample gives fewer than 180,000 clones, around 86% of which show up once; approximately 3.5% is in the top ten. Material for sequencing was peripheral blood. Source of these receptors: a man in his 70s with acute or convalescent COVID-19. CDR3s include the opening cysteine and the closing phenylalanine or tryptophan. The order of the fields is clone size, J gene, D gene, V gene, CDR3 DNA, CDR3 protein. A D gene is named only where the DNA matches it firmly. Clone size is not always given. Where it is, it says once, few, many or a class for expanded clones.

clone_size: NA
j_call: TRBJ2-2
d_call: TRBD1
v_call: TRBV4-1
cdr3_nt: TGCGCCAGCAGCCACATTGGACAGGTGTCCGCCGGGGAGCTGTTTTTT
cdr3_aa: CASSHIGQVSAGELFF

clone_size: NA
j_call: TRBJ2-7
d_call: TRBD2
v_call: TRBV6-1
cdr3_nt: TGTGCCAGCAGTGAAGCGCTTCCGAGACTAGCGGGACAGCAGTACTTC
cdr3_aa: CASSEALPRLAGQQYF

clone_size: NA
j_call: TRBJ2-3
d_call: NA
v_call: TRBV4-1
cdr3_nt: TGCGCCAGCAGCCCCGTCCCCACAGATACGCAGTATTTT
cdr3_aa: CASSPVPTDTQYF

clone_size: NA
j_call: TRBJ2-5
d_call: TRBD2
v_call: TRBV28
cdr3_nt: TGTGCCAGCAGATCCGGACTAGCGCTCCACCAAGAGACCCAGTACTTC
cdr3_aa: CASRSGLALHQETQYF

clone_size: NA
j_call: TRBJ2-7
d_call: TRBD1
v_call: TRBV19
cdr3_nt: TGTGCCAGTAGCTTCGGGACAGGGGGACCCTACGAGCAGTACTTC
cdr3_aa: CASSFGTGGPYEQYF

clone_size: NA
j_call: TRBJ2-7
d_call: NA
v_call: TRBV5-4
cdr3_nt: TGTGCCAGCAGCTTTTCAGGCTACGAGCAGTACTTC
cdr3_aa: CASSFSGYEQYF

clone_size: NA
j_call: TRBJ1-4
d_call: NA
v_call: TRBV28
cdr3_nt: TGTGCCAGCAGTTTGTTGGACAGAACAACTAATGAAAAACTGTTTTTT
cdr3_aa: CASSLLDRTTNEKLFF

clone_size: few
j_call: TRBJ1-1
d_call: NA
v_call: TRBV7-2
cdr3_nt: TGTGCCAGCAGCTTAGATCCACAGGGTTGGACTGAAGCTTTCTTT
cdr3_aa: CASSLDPQGWTEAFF

clone_size: NA
j_call: TRBJ1-3
d_call: TRBD1
v_call: TRBV25-1
cdr3_nt: TGTGCCAGCAGTGCTCCCGGAGGGACAGTCTCTGGAAACACCATATATTTT
cdr3_aa: CASSAPGGTVSGNTIYF

clone_size: NA
j_call: TRBJ2-2
d_call: NA
v_call: TRBV5-1
cdr3_nt: TGCGCCAGCAGCTTGGTAGGGGCCGGGGAGCTGTTTTTT
cdr3_aa: CASSLVGAGELFF

clone_size: NA
j_call: TRBJ1-2
d_call: TRBD1
v_call: TRBV18
cdr3_nt: TGTGCCAGCTCATCTACAGGGGGATTCAGTGGCTACACCTTC
cdr3_aa: CASSSTGGFSGYTF

clone_size: NA
j_call: TRBJ2-5
d_call: TRBD1
v_call: TRBV7-9
cdr3_nt: TGTGCCAGCAGCCACGGACAGGGGGCAGAGACCCAGTACTTC
cdr3_aa: CASSHGQGAETQYF

clone_size: NA
j_call: TRBJ2-5
d_call: TRBD2
v_call: TRBV18
cdr3_nt: TGTGCCAGCTCACCGGGCTTAGCGGGAGTCCAAGAGACCCAGTACTTC
cdr3_aa: CASSPGLAGVQETQYF

clone_size: NA
j_call: TRBJ2-7
d_call: TRBD1
v_call: TRBV6-6
cdr3_nt: TGTGCCAGCAGAAGGGACAGGGGGCCCTACGAGCAGTACTTC
cdr3_aa: CASRRDRGPYEQYF

clone_size: NA
j_call: TRBJ2-7
d_call: TRBD1
v_call: TRBV18
cdr3_nt: TGTGCCAGCTCACCCGGACAGGGGGCTTCTTACGAGCAGTACTTC
cdr3_aa: CASSPGQGASYEQYF

clone_size: once
j_call: TRBJ2-1
d_call: TRBD1
v_call: TRBV7-8
cdr3_nt: TGTGCCAGCAGCTTAGGACAGGGGCTCAATGAGCAGTTCTTC
cdr3_aa: CASSLGQGLNEQFF

clone_size: many
j_call: TRBJ1-3
d_call: TRBD1
v_call: TRBV19
cdr3_nt: TGTGCCAGTACCCCGCAGGGGGTTTCGGGAGCTGGAAACACCATATATTTT
cdr3_aa: CASTPQGVSGAGNTIYF

clone_size: NA
j_call: TRBJ2-7
d_call: TRBD1
v_call: TRBV5-1
cdr3_nt: TGCGCCAGCAGCAATCCCAGGGGGCGAACCTACGAGCAGTACTTC
cdr3_aa: CASSNPRGRTYEQYF

clone_size: NA
j_call: TRBJ2-6
d_call: NA
v_call: TRBV29-1
cdr3_nt: TGCAGCGTTGGAGGAGGGTCTGGGGCCAACGTCCTGACTTTC
cdr3_aa: CSVGGGSGANVLTF

clone_size: NA
j_call: TRBJ2-5
d_call: NA
v_call: TRBV19
cdr3_nt: TGTGCCAGTAGTGGAACAGTTCAAGAGACCCAGTACTTC
cdr3_aa: CASSGTVQETQYF

clone_size: NA
j_call: TRBJ1-1
d_call: TRBD1
v_call: TRBV4-3
cdr3_nt: TGCGCCAGCAGCCCAAGAGGACAGGCTGAAGCTTTCTTT
cdr3_aa: CASSPRGQAEAFF

clone_size: NA
j_call: TRBJ2-6
d_call: NA
v_call: TRBV18
cdr3_nt: TGTGCCAGCTCACCTCAATTGGAGACAGACTTTTTCTCTGGGGCCAACGTCCTGACTTTC
cdr3_aa: CASSPQLETDFFSGANVLTF

clone_size: NA
j_call: TRBJ2-7
d_call: TRBD2
v_call: TRBV7-2
cdr3_nt: TGTGCCAGCAGCTTAAGTCTAGCGGGCTTAGGGTCCTACGAGCAGTACTTC
cdr3_aa: CASSLSLAGLGSYEQYF

clone_size: NA
j_call: TRBJ1-1
d_call: NA
v_call: TRBV5-4
cdr3_nt: TGTGCCAGCAGCTTGATGAACCAGGGGCGCGGTGGGGCTTTCTTT
cdr3_aa: CASSLMNQGRGGAFF

clone_size: NA
j_call: TRBJ1-1
d_call: NA
v_call: TRBV19
cdr3_nt: TGTGCCAGTAGTGCCCAGGTACTGAACACTGAAGCTTTCTTT
cdr3_aa: CASSAQVLNTEAFF

clone_size: few
j_call: TRBJ2-1
d_call: NA
v_call: TRBV19
cdr3_nt: TGTGCCAGTAGTATGGGGGCGACGAGCTCCTACAATGAGCAGTTCTTC
cdr3_aa: CASSMGATSSYNEQFF

clone_size: NA
j_call: TRBJ1-6
d_call: NA
v_call: TRBV28
cdr3_nt: TGTGCCAGCCAGGGAAGGGGAAATTCACCCCTCCACTTT
cdr3_aa: CASQGRGNSPLHF

clone_size: few
j_call: TRBJ2-1
d_call: TRBD2
v_call: TRBV5-6
cdr3_nt: TGTGCCAGCAGCTTGGCCCCGGGAGGGCACAATGAGCAGTTCTTC
cdr3_aa: CASSLAPGGHNEQFF

clone_size: NA
j_call: TRBJ1-2
d_call: TRBD1
v_call: TRBV28
cdr3_nt: TGTGCCAGCACAGGGGGCGGGTTGGGGGGCTACACCTTC
cdr3_aa: CASTGGGLGGYTF

clone_size: NA
j_call: TRBJ2-3
d_call: TRBD2
v_call: TRBV11-2
cdr3_nt: TGTGCCAGCAGCTTAATTCGGCTAGCGGGAGGGCCTGGAACAGATACGCAGTATTTT
cdr3_aa: CASSLIRLAGGPGTDTQYF

clone_size: NA
j_call: TRBJ2-6
d_call: NA
v_call: TRBV7-3
cdr3_nt: TGTGCCAGCAGCTTAGGGGCCGGCCGGGGGTGGACTGGGGCCAACGTCCTGACTTTC
cdr3_aa: CASSLGAGRGWTGANVLTF

clone_size: NA
j_call: TRBJ2-3
d_call: TRBD2
v_call: TRBV3-1/TRBV3-2
cdr3_nt: TGTGCCAGCAGCCAAGTGGGGACTAGCGCGAATACGCAGTATTTT
cdr3_aa: CASSQVGTSANTQYF

clone_size: NA
j_call: TRBJ2-5
d_call: TRBD2
v_call: TRBV29-1
cdr3_nt: TGCAGCGTTTTAGCGGGAGGGAGGGAGACCCAGTACTTC
cdr3_aa: CSVLAGGRETQYF

clone_size: NA
j_call: TRBJ1-5
d_call: NA
v_call: TRBV6-6
cdr3_nt: TGTGCCAGCAGTTTTGGACAGAACAATCAGCCCCAGCATTTT
cdr3_aa: CASSFGQNNQPQHF

clone_size: NA
j_call: TRBJ1-2
d_call: TRBD1
v_call: TRBV6-2/TRBV6-3
cdr3_nt: TGTGCCAGCAGTCCCGGCGGACAGGGAGTCCTCTATGGCTACACCTTC
cdr3_aa: CASSPGGQGVLYGYTF

clone_size: NA
j_call: TRBJ2-2
d_call: NA
v_call: TRBV7-2
cdr3_nt: TGTGCCAGCAGCTTCTCGGTCTTGACGAACACCGGGGAGCTGTTTTTT
cdr3_aa: CASSFSVLTNTGELFF

clone_size: NA
j_call: TRBJ1-5
d_call: NA
v_call: TRBV6-6
cdr3_nt: TGTGCCAGCAGGGCTTCAGGGGCTTCGAGCAATCAGCCCCAGCATTTT
cdr3_aa: CASRASGASSNQPQHF

clone_size: NA
j_call: TRBJ2-2
d_call: NA
v_call: TRBV19
cdr3_nt: TGTGCCAGTAGTATTGGGAGCCGGGAGCTGTTTTTT
cdr3_aa: CASSIGSRELFF

clone_size: once
j_call: TRBJ1-3
d_call: NA
v_call: TRBV4-1
cdr3_nt: TGCGCCAGCAGCCAAGATTCCCTGAACACCATATATTTT
cdr3_aa: CASSQDSLNTIYF

clone_size: NA
j_call: TRBJ1-4
d_call: TRBD1
v_call: TRBV24-1
cdr3_nt: TGTGCCACCAGTGATCCGGGACAGGCGGGGGAAAAACTGTTTTTT
cdr3_aa: CATSDPGQAGEKLFF

clone_size: once
j_call: TRBJ1-2
d_call: NA
v_call: TRBV25-1
cdr3_nt: TGTGCCAGCAGTGAGACAGGAGGCTATGGCTACACCTTC
cdr3_aa: CASSETGGYGYTF

clone_size: NA
j_call: TRBJ2-3
d_call: NA
v_call: TRBV7-9
cdr3_nt: TGTGCCAGCAGAGACCTCCGCGCGGGGAGGGATACGCAGTATTTT
cdr3_aa: CASRDLRAGRDTQYF

clone_size: NA
j_call: TRBJ1-5
d_call: NA
v_call: TRBV7-6
cdr3_nt: TGTGCCAGCAGCTTAGCCCAAGGAGGCAATCAGCCCCAGCATTTT
cdr3_aa: CASSLAQGGNQPQHF

clone_size: NA
j_call: TRBJ2-5
d_call: TRBD2
v_call: TRBV5-6
cdr3_nt: TGTGCCAGCAGCCTTAGCGGGAGGGCCGAAGAGACCCAGTACTTC
cdr3_aa: CASSLSGRAEETQYF

clone_size: NA
j_call: TRBJ2-3
d_call: NA
v_call: TRBV9
cdr3_nt: TGTGCCAGCAGCGTAGTATCAGGTTCAGATACGCAGTATTTT
cdr3_aa: CASSVVSGSDTQYF

clone_size: once
j_call: TRBJ2-3
d_call: TRBD2
v_call: TRBV5-4
cdr3_nt: TGTGCCAGCAGCCACGGGACTAGCGTCTACACAGATACGCAGTATTTT
cdr3_aa: CASSHGTSVYTDTQYF

clone_size: NA
j_call: TRBJ1-4
d_call: NA
v_call: TRBV3-1/TRBV3-2
cdr3_nt: TGTGCCAGCAGCCCCGCGAATCTTGCAACTAATGAAAAACTGTTTTTT
cdr3_aa: CASSPANLATNEKLFF

clone_size: NA
j_call: TRBJ2-5
d_call: NA
v_call: TRBV7-2
cdr3_nt: TGTGCCAGCAGCGCCAAGATAGGGGCCCGGGAGACCCAGTACTTC
cdr3_aa: CASSAKIGARETQYF

clone_size: NA
j_call: TRBJ1-2
d_call: NA
v_call: TRBV10-3
cdr3_nt: TGTGCCATCAGTGAGTCGGGGGAGGCTGGGCCCTATGGCTACACCTTC
cdr3_aa: CAISESGEAGPYGYTF

clone_size: NA
j_call: TRBJ1-2
d_call: NA
v_call: TRBV19
cdr3_nt: TGTGCCAGTAGTACCGCGTACTCCTTGGTAAACTATGGCTACACCTTC
cdr3_aa: CASSTAYSLVNYGYTF

clone_size: NA
j_call: TRBJ2-7
d_call: NA
v_call: TRBV2
cdr3_nt: TGTGCCAGCAGACCGACTCCTCCCCTGGACTACGAGCAGTACTTC
cdr3_aa: CASRPTPPLDYEQYF

clone_size: many
j_call: TRBJ2-6
d_call: NA
v_call: TRBV15
cdr3_nt: TGTGCCACCAGCAGGGGAGACTCGTTCTCTGGGGCCAACGTCCTGACTTTC
cdr3_aa: CATSRGDSFSGANVLTF

clone_size: NA
j_call: TRBJ2-3
d_call: TRBD2
v_call: TRBV5-6
cdr3_nt: TGTGCCAGCAGCACCGGGACTAGCGGGAGCCCAGATACGCAGTATTTT
cdr3_aa: CASSTGTSGSPDTQYF

clone_size: NA
j_call: TRBJ1-3
d_call: NA
v_call: TRBV3-1/TRBV3-2
cdr3_nt: TGTGCCAGCAGCCAATCGGGTTTAGGAAACACCATATATTTT
cdr3_aa: CASSQSGLGNTIYF

clone_size: few
j_call: TRBJ2-1
d_call: TRBD1
v_call: TRBV24-1
cdr3_nt: TGTGCCACCAGTGGGGACAGGGCAGGGTCCCACAATGAGCAGTTCTTC
cdr3_aa: CATSGDRAGSHNEQFF

clone_size: NA
j_call: TRBJ2-1
d_call: TRBD2
v_call: TRBV18
cdr3_nt: TGTGCCAGCACTTCTAGCGGGGAGTACAATGAGCAGTTCTTC
cdr3_aa: CASTSSGEYNEQFF

clone_size: NA
j_call: TRBJ1-1
d_call: NA
v_call: TRBV2
cdr3_nt: TGTGCCAGCAGTGATGGGGCAGGAGTCCTTAACACTGAAGCTTTCTTT
cdr3_aa: CASSDGAGVLNTEAFF

clone_size: NA
j_call: TRBJ2-5
d_call: NA
v_call: TRBV12-2
cdr3_nt: TGTGCAAGTCGCTTAGAGGAGGGGGCCGCTACCCAGTACTTC
cdr3_aa: CASRLEEGAATQYF

clone_size: NA
j_call: TRBJ2-1
d_call: NA
v_call: TRBV11-3
cdr3_nt: TGTGCCAGCAGCTGGGGGGCTAGCGGAGCTTATTACAATGAGCAGTTCTTC
cdr3_aa: CASSWGASGAYYNEQFF

clone_size: NA
j_call: TRBJ2-4
d_call: NA
v_call: TRBV5-1
cdr3_nt: TGCGCCAGCACCCTTACCGGGGAAAACATTCAGTACTTC
cdr3_aa: CASTLTGENIQYF